This T cell receptor (beta chain) was retrieved from a study of CD8+ T cells in alopecia areata. At the level of the study: Those treated were given oral tofacitinib at 5 to 10 mg twice daily. Tofacitinib was given for 6 to 18 months, then stopped for 6 months.

Sequencing used cDNA as its template, made by extracting RNA and reverse transcribing it. Generated by immunoSEQ multiplex PCR, the TCRdb table keeps only in-frame clones and is missing some. Of around 200,000 clones listed, around 63% are singletons. Study-wide results and caveats: Sequences from scalp samples also cover resident alphabeta T cells of normal skin. Researchers report lesional scalp, most notably alopecia totalis/universalis, outstripped normal scalp in clonality.

This clone was found many times. Antigen: not known. The identical CDR3 is also encoded by other nucleotide sequences in the sample. This CDR3 contains 14 residues. CDR1 is ENHRY, CDR2 SYGVKD, per germline. V was shortened by 0 bases and J by 4 bases, with 9 bases between the two germline ends. The chain employs TRBV10-3 and TRBJ1-1; D is ambiguous. This sequence was found in a human donor with alopecia areata. Sequencing used CD4+ T cells sorted from blood, obtained at week 0. CDR3 amino acids: CAISESRGGTEAFF. The CDR3 DNA reads as TGTGCCATCAGTGAGTCGCGGGGAGGCACTGAAGCTTTCTTT.